The 25 T cell receptor beta chains listed next were all sequenced from one sample in a study of blood T cell repertoires in COVID-19. Sequencing used immunoSEQ multiplex PCR; TCRdb keeps in-frame clones, though not all of them. Among some 330,000 clones, around 84% were seen once, and the ten largest hold around 4.6%. Sequencing was done on a sample of PBMCs or T cells enriched from blood (not recorded which). The source is a man younger than 45 who had recovered from COVID-19.

V and J are TRBV29-1 and TRBJ2-1; 11 nucleotides agree with TRBD2. J gave up 3 bases and V 7 bases, and 14 bases lay outside the gene matches. Germline V gene lookup returns CDR1 SQVTM and CDR2 ANQGSEA. This CDR3 has 17 residues. CDR3 sequence (DNA): TGCAGCGCTTTGGGGACTAGCGGCCTAGATAACTACAATGAGCAGTTCTTC. Encoded protein: CSALGTSGLDNYNEQFF.

The chain is built from TRBV10-2 and TRBJ2-7; D not certain. V gave up 6 bases and J gave up 0 bases, with 15 bases separating them. CDR3 length equals 15 residues. The germline V gene has CDR1 WSHSY and CDR2 SAAADI. CDR3 region: CASSRGVLSSYEQYF. The CDR3 DNA reads TGCGCCAGCAGCCGAGGTGTCCTGAGCTCCTACGAGCAGTACTTC.

The chain couples TRBV5-1 to TRBJ2-3; the D is unclear. This CDR3 has 14 amino acids. V dropped 0 bases and J dropped 4 bases, with 9 bases sitting between them. Germline assignment: CDR1 SGHRS and CDR2 YFSETQ. CDR3 loop: CASSLVLGPDTQYF. The CDR3 nucleotides are TGCGCCAGCAGCTTGGTTCTGGGCCCAGATACGCAGTATTTT. Based on the CDR3 plus reference TRBV5-1 and TRBJ2-3, the full variable domain is KAGVTQTPRYLIKTRGQQVTLSCSPISGHRSVSWYQQTPGQGLQFLFEYFSETQRNKGNFPGRFSGRQFSNSRSEMNVSTLELGDSALYLCASSLVLGPDTQYFGPGTRLTVL.

The chain uses TRBV14 and TRBJ1-1; D remains unclear. This CDR3 region has 14 residues. Between the trimmed V and J ends, which lost 6 bases and 10 bases, there was a span of 21 bases. Germline V gives CDR1 SGHDN, CDR2 FVKESK. As DNA, the CDR3 is TGTGCCAGCAGTAAGGCACGAGGGATCTTGCGAGCTTTCTTT. Protein product: CASSKARGILRAFF.

Only a few counts were recorded for this clone. At one end, the junction sequence differs from germline, possibly due to a read error. This chain uses TRBV7-7 with TRBJ1-3, with 8 bases matching TRBD1. The V gene's germline CDR1 is SSHAT and CDR2 FNYEAQ (reference sequence). The CDR3 consists of 15 residues. The CDR3: CASSPSGGEGNTIYF. CDR3 nucleotides: TGTGCTAGCAGCCCCTCAGGGGGCGAGGGAAACACCATATATTTT.

V is TRBV11-1 and J is TRBJ2-7, with TRBD1 matching 7 bases. This CDR3 comprises 14 residues. Germline CDR1 is SGHAT and CDR2 is FQDESV (reference sequence). J lost 3 bases, V lost 3 bases, and 5 bases had no gene match. CDR3 DNA sequence: TGTGCCAGCAGCTTGTGGACAGGCGGCTACGAGCAGTACTTC. It yields the protein CASSLWTGGYEQYF.

Notes on this clone: It is unclear where the CDR3 begins or ends on the DNA, so no DNA is shown, and the CDR3 is as TCRdb lists it. V and J are TRBV30 and TRBJ2-5; the listed D gene, TRBD1, was not tested against the DNA. The length of the CDR3 is 12 amino acids, counting both ends. The germline gives CDR1 GTSNPN, CDR2 SVGIG (reference sequence). This CDR3 is CAWSVGRGIEYF.

The CDR3 here is CASSQDDRGYGYTF. The CDR3 bases are TGCGCCAGCAGCCAAGACGACAGGGGGTATGGCTACACCTTC. This rearrangement joins TRBV4-1 to TRBJ1-2; TRBD1 matches at 9 bases. The CDR3 runs 14 residues. J lost 5 bases, V lost 0 bases, and 1 base had no gene match. The germline gives CDR1 MGHRA, CDR2 YSYEKL.

The V gene is TRBV5-1, the J gene TRBJ2-3, with D tentatively TRBD1 (5 bases). CDR3 length: 16 residues. V was trimmed by 4 bases and J by 2 bases, leaving 17 bases between them. The V gene's germline CDR1 is SGHRS and CDR2 YFSETQ. The CDR3 sequence: CASSDLIGHLTDTQYF. CDR3 bases: TGCGCCAGCAGCGACCTAATCGGACACCTCACAGATACGCAGTATTTT.

The V and J genes are TRBV7-9 and TRBJ2-1; a weak D match, TRBD1 (6 bases). The CDR3 is 16 residues long. Germline CDR1 reads SEHNR; CDR2 reads FQNEAQ (reference sequence). V shed 5 bases and J shed 0 bases, with 14 bases lying between them. The CDR3 spells CASSPMTGSSYNEQFF. In DNA, the CDR3 is TGTGCCAGCAGCCCTATGACAGGTAGCTCCTACAATGAGCAGTTCTTC. The full variable domain, its missing parts supplied by reference TRBV7-9 and TRBJ2-1, is DTGVSQNPRHKITKRGQNVTFRCDPISEHNRLYWYRQTLGQGPEFLTYFQNEAQLEKSRLLSDRFSAERPKGSFSTLEIQRTEQGDSAMYLCASSPMTGSSYNEQFFGPGTRLTVL.

The chain joins TRBV28 to TRBJ2-7, with TRBD1 identical over 9 bases. Germline loops: CDR1 MDHEN, CDR2 SYDVKM. V lost 3 bases, J lost 5 bases, and 8 bases stayed unmatched. The CDR3 consists of 15 residues. CDR3 loop: CASSFRDRVWHEQYF. The CDR3 region has the DNA TGTGCCAGCAGTTTCCGGGACAGGGTATGGCACGAGCAGTACTTC.

This chain links TRBV7-2 with TRBJ2-3; 7 bases match TRBD1. The germline gives CDR1 SGHTA, CDR2 FQGNSA. The CDR3 is 13 amino acids. J lost 4 bases, V lost 5 bases, and 3 bases had no gene match. The CDR3 DNA reads TGTGCCAGCAGCACGGACAGGTCAGATACGCAGTATTTT. This codes for CASSTDRSDTQYF.

The chain couples TRBV10-1 to TRBJ2-5; 13 nucleotides line up with TRBD2. CDR3 length equals 16 residues. Trimming removed 3 bases from V and 5 bases from J; junction bases left unmatched: 6. The germline V gene encodes CDR1 WNHNN and CDR2 SYGVQD (reference sequence). The CDR3 region has the DNA TGCGCCAGCAGTGATGGACTAGCGGGGGCCCGGGAGACCCAGTACTTC. This codes for CASSDGLAGARETQYF.

This clone occurred many times. The chain recombines TRBV4-2 with TRBJ2-3; 11 bases are a match to TRBD2. The CDR3 runs 16 residues. The germline CDR1 and CDR2 sequences are LGHNA and YNFKEQ. J was trimmed by 2 bases and V by 1 base; bases with no gene match: 2. CDR3 sequence reads: CASSQGSGGATDTQYF. In DNA, the CDR3 is TGTGCCAGCAGCCAAGGTAGCGGGGGGGCCACAGATACGCAGTATTTT.

The chain couples TRBV4-2 to TRBJ1-5, with a weak D call TRBD1 (5 bases). Germline V gene sequence: CDR1 LGHNA, CDR2 YNFKEQ. The CDR3 consists of 14 residues. Deletions cut 1 base from V and 6 bases from J, with 10 bases between. CDR3 residues: CASSQGQGSQPQHF. CDR3 nucleotide sequence: TGTGCCAGCAGCCAAGGTCAGGGAAGTCAGCCCCAGCATTTT.

The V and J genes are TRBV14 and TRBJ2-6; weak D call: TRBD2 (6 bases). Trimming pared 0 bases from V and 4 bases from J, leaving 13 bases between. Germline V CDR1 and CDR2: SGHDN, FVKESK. The CDR3 is made up of 17 amino acids. CDR3 nucleotide sequence: TGTGCCAGCAGCCAAGAGAGGCGGGACGTAGGGGCCAACGTCCTGACTTTC. The encoded protein is CASSQERRDVGANVLTF. Combining the CDR3 with reference TRBV14 and TRBJ2-6 gives the whole variable domain EAGVTQFPSHSVIEKGQTVTLRCDPISGHDNLYWYRRVMGKEIKFLLHFVKESKQDESGMPNNRFLAERTGGTYSTLKVQPAELEDSGVYFCASSQERRDVGANVLTFGAGSRLTVL.

The chain combines TRBV7-6 with TRBJ2-3; TRBD2 agrees at 9 bases. Unmatched junction bases numbered 7, after V lost 4 bases and J lost 2 bases. This CDR3 region has 16 residues. Per the germline V gene, CDR1 is SGHVS and CDR2 is FNYEAQ. The CDR3 bases are TGTGCCAGCAGCTCGATCGCGGGGGGGCCCACAGATACGCAGTATTTT. Its protein product is CASSSIAGGPTDTQYF.

The V call is TRBV30, the J call TRBJ1-2; D might be TRBD1 (6 bases). V lost 8 bases to trimming and J lost 6 bases, with 22 bases between them. Germline V gene sequence: CDR1 GTSNPN, CDR2 SVGIG (reference sequence). The CDR3 totals 14 residues. CDR3 nucleotides: TGTGCCCGACAGGCGGATTGGATACTGGATGGCTACACCTTC. Its translation is CARQADWILDGYTF.

The DNA for the CDR3 is TGTGCCAGTAGCCCCACCGGGGGAGAGCAGTACTTC. Translating it yields CASSPTGGEQYF. This rearrangement joins TRBV19 to TRBJ2-7, with a tentative D call TRBD2 (6 bases). Germline CDR1 and CDR2: LNHDA and SQIVND (reference sequence). V lost 6 bases, J lost 7 bases, and 13 bases lay in between. The CDR3 runs to 12 residues.

The rearrangement joins TRBV27 to TRBJ1-4; D might be TRBD1 (5 bases). V lost 3 bases and J 4 bases, leaving 12 bases between the germline ends. The CDR3 loop spans 15 amino acids. CDR1 and CDR2 (germline): MNHEY, SMNVEV (reference sequence). The CDR3 loop is CASSFRGLRNEKLFF. DNA of the CDR3: TGTGCCAGCAGTTTTCGGGGACTCCGTAATGAAAAACTGTTTTTT.

This clone showed up just once. The chain carries TRBV9 and TRBJ2-1, with a possible D match to TRBD1 (6 bases). Trimming took off 3 bases at V and 8 bases at J, with 9 bases between the two ends. This CDR3 has 12 amino acids. The germline CDR1 and CDR2 sequences are SGDLS and YYNGEE. The CDR3 here is CASSAQGYEQFF. Written as DNA, the CDR3 is TGTGCCAGCAGCGCACAGGGCTATGAGCAGTTCTTC. Together with reference TRBV9 and TRBJ2-1, the CDR3 gives the full variable domain: DSGVTQTPKHLITATGQRVTLRCSPRSGDLSVYWYQQSLDQGLQFLIQYYNGEERAKGNILERFSAQQFPDLHSELNLSSLELGDSALYFCASSAQGYEQFFGPGTRLTVL.

The chain uses TRBV4-1 and TRBJ2-1; D ambiguous. The V end was cut by 3 bases, the J end by 7 bases, with 4 bases between. The CDR3 sequence is 11 residues long. CDR1 and CDR2 (germline): MGHRA, YSYEKL. The CDR3 DNA reads as TGCGCCAGCAGCCACTTGAATGAGCAGTTCTTC. The encoded protein is CASSHLNEQFF.

J is TRBJ2-5 and V is TRBV7-6; D may be TRBD2 (5 bases). Between the trimmed V and J ends, which lost 0 bases and 5 bases, there was a span of 13 bases. This CDR3 has 15 amino acids. Per germline, CDR1 SGHVS and CDR2 FNYEAQ. CDR3 coding DNA: TGTGCCAGCAGCTTAGCGCTAGCACGGCGGGAGACCCAGTACTTC. Its translation is CASSLALARRETQYF.

This clone has only one observation. The chain joins TRBV21-1 to TRBJ2-7; the table's D call TRBD1 went unverified against the DNA. TRBV21-1 is flagged as a pseudogene. The CDR3 spans 14 residues. The CDR3 loop reads CASWPGQLSYEQYF. In nucleotides, the CDR3 is TGTGCCAGTTGGCCGGGACAACTATCCTACGAGCAGTACTTC.

This clone was found once. The chain joins TRBV11-2 to TRBJ2-7; no definite D call. Germline V lookup: CDR1 SGHAT, CDR2 FQNNGV. V lost 5 bases and J 5 bases, leaving 10 bases between the germline ends. The CDR3 is 12 residues long. Here the CDR3 reads CASSRDVNEQYF. For the CDR3, the DNA is TGTGCCAGCAGCCGAGATGTCAACGAGCAGTACTTC.